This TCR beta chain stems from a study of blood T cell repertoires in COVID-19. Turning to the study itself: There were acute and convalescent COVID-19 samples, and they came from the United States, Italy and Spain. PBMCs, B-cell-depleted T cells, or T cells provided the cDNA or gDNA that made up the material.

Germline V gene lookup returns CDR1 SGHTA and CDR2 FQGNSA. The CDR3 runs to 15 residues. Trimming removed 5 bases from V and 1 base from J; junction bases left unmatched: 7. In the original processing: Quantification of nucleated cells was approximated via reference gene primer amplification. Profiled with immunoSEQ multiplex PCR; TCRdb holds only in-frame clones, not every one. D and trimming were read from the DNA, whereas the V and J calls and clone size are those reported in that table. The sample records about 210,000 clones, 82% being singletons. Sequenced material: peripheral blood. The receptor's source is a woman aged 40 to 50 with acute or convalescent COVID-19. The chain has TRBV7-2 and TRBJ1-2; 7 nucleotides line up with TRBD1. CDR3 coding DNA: TGTGCCAGCAGCCCGAGACAGGGCGTTAACTATGGCTACACCTTC. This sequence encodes CASSPRQGVNYGYTF.